This T cell receptor beta chain was sequenced for a study of cytomegalovirus exposure and HLA in healthy donors. The CDR3 has 15 amino acids. From germline, CDR1 is SEHNR and CDR2 FQNEAQ (reference sequence). The V and J ends lost 1 base and 4 bases respectively, with 10 bases between them. Use of 60 Vbeta and 13 Jbeta primers characterized the PCR. The method was immunoSEQ multiplex PCR; TCRdb's version includes in-frame clones alone and lacks a portion of them. The data show about 140,000 clones, more than 70% seen once. The sequence was obtained from a man aged 35-49 years in good health and CMV-seronegative. Sequenced: PBMCs. The V gene is TRBV7-9, the J gene TRBJ1-4; D call uncertain. The CDR3 nucleotides read TGTGCCAGCAGCTTAGACCTGAGTGTTAATGAAAAACTGTTTTTT. Its translation: CASSLDLSVNEKLFF.